This T cell receptor (beta chain) was recovered during a study of blood T cells in healthy people across ages. The study, taken as a whole, reports: The percentage of naive T cells correlated strongly with TCR beta diversity.

Collection of 8.5 to 10 milliliters of peripheral blood was performed for each donor. A second PCR of roughly 7 to 11 cycles used a sample-barcoded 5' primer and a J-beta primer mix. TCRdb used MiXCR to reprocess the 5' RACE reads, holding one entry per CDR3 protein. The table shows 1,500,000 or so distinct CDR3 sequences, with approximately 39% occurring only once. The CDR3 has 14 residues. Between the trimmed V and J ends, which lost 0 bases and 4 bases, there was a span of 8 bases. The germline CDR1 and CDR2 sequences are SGHTA and FQGTGA. This clonotype occurred a few times. Antigen specificity is unknown.

The source material was blood. This sequence originates from a woman younger than 35 in good health. The J gene is TRBJ2-3, the V gene TRBV7-3; D possibly corresponds to TRBD2 (6 bases). Written as DNA, the CDR3 is TGTGCCAGCAGCTTAACGACTAGACCAGATACGCAGTATTTT. This encodes CASSLTTRPDTQYF.